The source of this T cell receptor beta chain is a study of blood T cell repertoires in COVID-19. Study-wide background: Donors in the United States, Italy and Spain gave samples during acute or convalescent COVID-19. In each case, the material was cDNA or gDNA derived from T cells, B-cell-depleted T cells, or PBMCs.

In the authors' methods: Estimation of nucleated cell counts was performed using reference gene primer amplification. Only in-frame clones appear in the TCRdb table, and some are missing; sequencing was by immunoSEQ multiplex PCR. The V and J calls and clone size are taken from that table; D and trimming were inferred from the DNA. The sample shows 150,000 to 200,000 clones, around 86% of them seen only once. The V end lost 0 bases, the J end lost 5 bases, and 10 bases lay between the germline ends. The germline V gene encodes CDR1 LNHNV and CDR2 YYDKDF (reference sequence). CDR3 length: 14 residues.

The rearrangement uses TRBV15 and TRBJ1-2; D is undetermined. Sequencing was performed on peripheral blood. This clonotype originated in a man between 65 and 80 years old with acute or convalescent COVID-19. CDR3 sequence (DNA): TGTGCCACCAGCAGAGATGCGGGCGGATATGGCTACACCTTC. Protein sequence: CATSRDAGGYGYTF.